Listed below are T cell receptor beta chains from one sample, sequenced in a study of spatial heterogeneity in lung cancer. TCRdb reanalysed the 5' RACE reads using MiXCR and keeps one entry per CDR3 protein. The sample gives 14,000 to 15,000 distinct CDR3 sequences, roughly a tenth of which show up once; about 35% is in the top ten. Sequencing used PBMCs, obtained at surgery. The receptor set was obtained from a female donor with early-stage non-small cell lung cancer. The CDR3 runs from the conserved cysteine through the conserved F or W. A D gene is named only where the DNA matches it firmly. Clone size is shown for a subset of rows, as once, few, many or a class of expanded clone.

d_gene,v_gene,j_gene,abundance,CDR3aa,CDR3nt
TRBD1,TRBV7-8,TRBJ2-3,many,CASSLALGQADTQYF,TGTGCCAGCAGCTTAGCGCTTGGACAGGCAGATACGCAGTATTTT
.,TRBV12-3/TRBV12-4,TRBJ1-1,many,CASSLKTEAFF,TGTGCCAGCAGTTTAAAGACTGAAGCTTTCTTT
.,TRBV18,TRBJ2-7,many,CASSPRESYEQYF,TGTGCCAGCTCACCACGAGAGTCCTACGAGCAGTACTTC
TRBD1,TRBV7-9,TRBJ1-1,many,CASSLSGGRTEAFF,TGTGCCAGCAGCTTATCAGGGGGGCGCACTGAAGCTTTCTTT
TRBD1,TRBV29-1,TRBJ2-3,many,CSARDRSTDTQYF,TGCAGCGCCCGGGACAGGAGCACAGATACGCAGTATTTT
.,TRBV9,TRBJ2-2,many,CASSAGGLTGELFF,TGTGCCAGCAGCGCCGGGGGACTCACCGGGGAGCTGTTTTTT
.,TRBV5-5,TRBJ1-4,.,CASSLGGLPNEKLFF,TGTGCCAGCAGCTTGGGAGGGTTACCTAATGAAAAACTGTTTTTT
.,TRBV18,TRBJ1-1,medium-sized,CASSPSGTSAFF,TGTGCCAGCTCACCGTCCGGGACATCAGCTTTCTTT
TRBD1,TRBV19,TRBJ2-3,.,CASIGQGASDTQYF,TGTGCCAGTATCGGGCAGGGGGCCTCAGATACGCAGTATTTT
.,TRBV7-2,TRBJ2-1,many,CASSLVRRDEQFF,TGTGCCAGCAGCTTAGTCCGTCGCGATGAGCAGTTCTTC
.,TRBV5-1,TRBJ1-1,many,CASSLAGQLNTEAFF,TGCGCCAGCAGCTTGGCAGGACAGCTTAACACTGAAGCTTTCTTT
.,TRBV12-3/TRBV12-4,TRBJ2-1,.,CASSQLRGINEQFF,TGTGCCAGCAGCCAGCTTCGCGGGATCAATGAGCAGTTCTTC
TRBD1,TRBV28,TRBJ1-5,many,CASTTGVGNQPQHF,TGTGCCAGCACGACAGGGGTGGGGAATCAGCCCCAGCATTTT
TRBD2,TRBV12-3/TRBV12-4,TRBJ2-5,many,CASRWTSGGNQETQYF,TGTGCCAGCAGATGGACTAGCGGGGGGAACCAAGAGACCCAGTACTTC
.,TRBV19,TRBJ1-5,many,CASSAPWQDQPQHF,TGTGCCAGTAGCGCACCGTGGCAAGATCAGCCCCAGCATTTT
.,TRBV7-2,TRBJ2-2,many,CASSLAGLLTGELFF,TGTGCCAGCAGCTTAGCGGGACTCCTTACCGGGGAGCTGTTTTTT
.,TRBV5-4,TRBJ1-2,many,CASSFNDGSMSYTF,TGTGCCAGCAGCTTCAACGACGGGAGTATGAGCTACACCTTC
TRBD1,TRBV15,TRBJ1-1,many,CATSRGRTGEAFF,TGTGCCACCAGCAGAGGACGGACAGGGGAAGCTTTCTTT
TRBD1,TRBV10-3,TRBJ1-4,.,CAISSTGLGTTNEKLFF,TGTGCCATCAGTTCGACAGGGTTAGGCACAACTAATGAAAAACTGTTTTTT
.,TRBV7-9,TRBJ1-2,medium-sized,CASSLQAYGYTF,TGTGCCAGCAGCTTACAGGCCTATGGCTACACCTTC
TRBD1,TRBV20-1,TRBJ1-1,many,CSATRPGTGISGPEAFF,TGCAGTGCGACCCGACCCGGGACAGGGATATCAGGGCCTGAAGCTTTCTTT
.,TRBV6-6,TRBJ2-6,many,CASSWSAGTGANVLTF,TGTGCCAGCAGTTGGTCAGCCGGCACTGGGGCCAACGTCCTGACTTTC
TRBD2,TRBV19,TRBJ2-5,few,CASSMSGTSKTQYF,TGTGCCAGTAGTATGTCCGGGACTAGTAAGACCCAGTACTTC
.,TRBV29-1,TRBJ2-5,.,CSVRGAREQETQYF,TGCAGCGTTAGGGGGGCCCGGGAACAAGAGACCCAGTACTTC
.,TRBV3-1,TRBJ1-1,many,CASSQDIGAAGNTEAFF,TGTGCCAGCAGCCAAGACATAGGGGCCGCAGGGAACACTGAAGCTTTCTTT
.,TRBV5-5,TRBJ2-5,many,CASRSGSEETQYF,TGTGCCAGCAGGTCGGGTTCAGAAGAGACCCAGTACTTC
.,TRBV12-3/TRBV12-4,TRBJ2-6,many,CASSFRRQTSGANVLTF,TGTGCCAGCAGTTTTAGAAGACAGACCTCTGGGGCCAACGTCCTGACTTTC
.,TRBV12-5,TRBJ2-5,.,CASGLANRETQYF,TGTGCTAGTGGTTTGGCGAATCGAGAGACCCAGTACTTC
.,TRBV11-2,TRBJ2-3,many,CASSPYTDTQYF,TGTGCCAGCAGCCCGTACACAGATACGCAGTATTTT
.,TRBV19,TRBJ1-6,many,CASNMRGNSPLHF,TGTGCCAGTAATATGAGGGGCAATTCACCCCTCCACTTT
TRBD1,TRBV18,TRBJ2-1,.,CASSPAGTGVDNEQFF,TGTGCCAGCTCACCAGCCGGGACAGGGGTCGACAATGAGCAGTTCTTC
TRBD1,TRBV6-5,TRBJ1-1,many,CASSRRQGSTEAFF,TGTGCCAGCAGTCGGAGACAGGGGTCCACTGAAGCTTTCTTT